This T cell receptor beta chain is drawn from a study of molecular identifiers for immune sequencing clone quantification. Trimming took 5 bases from V and 9 from J; bases not matched to a gene: 6. This CDR3 comprises 13 residues. The germline gives CDR1 MNHEY, CDR2 SVGAGI. TCRdb recomputed calls from the PCR reads with MiXCR, one row per CDR3 protein. The table records approximately 550,000 distinct CDR3 sequences, roughly 23% of them present only once. This receptor was identified in a human donor in good health. Some libraries in this study had Jurkat cell RNA spiked in. J is TRBJ2-1 and V is TRBV6-5; 8 bases are shared with TRBD1. Sequenced: naive CD8+ T cells from blood, with Jurkat cell RNA spiked in. Noted subset: FACS-sorted CD8+CD4-CCR7+CD45RA+ naive T cells. CDR3 DNA sequence: TGTGCCAGCAGTACCGGACAGGGTGCTGAGCAGTTCTTC. Translation gives CASSTGQGAEQFF.